This T cell receptor (beta chain) was profiled in a study of T cells in Graves' hyperthyroidism and ophthalmopathy. It was considered stable Graves' hyperthyroidism when ophthalmopathy did not progress within 18 months. The patients, who ranged from 18 to 65 in age, presented with newly diagnosed hyperthyroidism lasting under 2 months. Germline V gene sequence: CDR1 MDHEN, CDR2 SYDVKM. The CDR3 consists of 13 residues. Amplified TCR beta CDR3 regions came from RNA transcripts. The primer set for the first-round RT-PCR of the TCR CDR3 was HTBI. TCRdb independently ran MiXCR on the multiplex PCR reads; one entry per CDR3 protein. The sample lists around 580,000 distinct CDR3 sequences, around 15% seen once, with around 18% in the top ten. Turning to this clonotype: One junction end disagrees with the germline gene, perhaps due to a read error.

The V call is TRBV28, the J call TRBJ2-2; unclear D gene. The origin of this receptor is a woman in her late teens or twenties with Graves' hyperthyroidism. The sequenced material came from blood. The chain's CDR3 is CAGSTINTGELFF. Written as DNA, the CDR3 is TGTGCCGGCAGTACTATCAACACCGGGGAGCTGTTTTTT.